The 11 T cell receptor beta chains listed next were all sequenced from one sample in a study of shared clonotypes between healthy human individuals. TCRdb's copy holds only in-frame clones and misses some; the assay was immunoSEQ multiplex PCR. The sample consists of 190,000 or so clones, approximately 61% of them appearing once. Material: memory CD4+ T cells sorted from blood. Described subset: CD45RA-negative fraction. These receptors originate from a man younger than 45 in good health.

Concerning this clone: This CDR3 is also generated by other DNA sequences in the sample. The DNA for the CDR3 is TGTGCCAGCAGCTTAGGGGGGACCTACGAGCAGTACTTC. Its protein product is CASSLGGTYEQYF. The chain employs TRBV11-3 and TRBJ2-7; TRBD1 or TRBD2 may be the D gene (5 bases each). The CDR3 has 13 residues. The ends were cut back, 1 base at V and 2 bases at J, with 6 bases in the middle. Looked up from germline, CDR1 is SGHNT and CDR2 is YENEEA.

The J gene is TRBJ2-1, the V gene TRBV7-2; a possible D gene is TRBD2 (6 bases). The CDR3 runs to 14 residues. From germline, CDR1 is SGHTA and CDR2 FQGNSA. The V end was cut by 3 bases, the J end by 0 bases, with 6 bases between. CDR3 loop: CASSLGGSYNEQFF. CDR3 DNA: TGTGCCAGCAGCTTGGGGGGCTCCTACAATGAGCAGTTCTTC.

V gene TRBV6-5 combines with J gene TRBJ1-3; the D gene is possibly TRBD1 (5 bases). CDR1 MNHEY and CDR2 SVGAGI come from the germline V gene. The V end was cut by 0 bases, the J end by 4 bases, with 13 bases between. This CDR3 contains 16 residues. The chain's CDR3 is CASSYSSGLGGNTIYF. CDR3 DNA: TGTGCCAGCAGTTACTCGTCAGGGTTGGGCGGAAACACCATATATTTT.

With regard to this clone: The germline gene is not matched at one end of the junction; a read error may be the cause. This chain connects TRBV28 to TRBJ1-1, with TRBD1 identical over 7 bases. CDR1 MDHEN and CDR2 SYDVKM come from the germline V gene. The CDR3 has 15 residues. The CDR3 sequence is CASSPRRGLNTEAFF. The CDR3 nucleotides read TGTGCCAGCAGTCCACGGAGGGGGCTGAACACTGAAGCCTTCTTT.

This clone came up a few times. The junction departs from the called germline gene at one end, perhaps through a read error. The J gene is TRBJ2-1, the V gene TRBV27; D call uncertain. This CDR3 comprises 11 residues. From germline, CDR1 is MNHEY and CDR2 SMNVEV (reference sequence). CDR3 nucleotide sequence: TGTGCCACCAGTCGGAACATGGAGCAGTTCTTC. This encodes CATSRNMEQFF.

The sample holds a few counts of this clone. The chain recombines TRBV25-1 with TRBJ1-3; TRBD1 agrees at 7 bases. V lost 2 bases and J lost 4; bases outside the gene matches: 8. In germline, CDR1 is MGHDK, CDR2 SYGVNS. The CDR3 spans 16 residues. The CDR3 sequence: CASSESPQGSGNTIYF. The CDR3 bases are TGTGCCAGCAGTGAAAGCCCACAGGGGTCAGGAAACACCATATATTTT. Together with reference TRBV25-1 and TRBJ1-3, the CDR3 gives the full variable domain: EADIYQTPRYLVIGTGKKITLECSQTMGHDKMYWYQQDPGMELHLIHYSYGVNSTEKGDLSSESTVSRIRTEHFPLTLESARPSHTSQYLCASSESPQGSGNTIYFGEGSWLTVV.

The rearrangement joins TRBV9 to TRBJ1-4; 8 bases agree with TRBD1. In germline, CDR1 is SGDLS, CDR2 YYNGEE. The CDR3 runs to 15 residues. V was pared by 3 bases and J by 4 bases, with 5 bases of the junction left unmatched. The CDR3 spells CASSALQGVNEKLFF. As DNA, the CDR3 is TGTGCCAGCAGCGCACTACAGGGGGTTAATGAAAAACTGTTTTTT.

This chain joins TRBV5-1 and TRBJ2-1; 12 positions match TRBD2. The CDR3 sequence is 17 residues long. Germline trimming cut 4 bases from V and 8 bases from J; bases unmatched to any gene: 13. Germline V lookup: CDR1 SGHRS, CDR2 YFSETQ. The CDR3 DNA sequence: TGCGCCAGCAGCACCCGACTAGCGGGAGTTCCCTTGGATGAGCAGTTCTTC. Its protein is CASSTRLAGVPLDEQFF. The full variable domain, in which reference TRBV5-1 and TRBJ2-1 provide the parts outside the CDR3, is KAGVTQTPRYLIKTRGQQVTLSCSPISGHRSVSWYQQTPGQGLQFLFEYFSETQRNKGNFPGRFSGRQFSNSRSEMNVSTLELGDSALYLCASSTRLAGVPLDEQFFGPGTRLTVL.

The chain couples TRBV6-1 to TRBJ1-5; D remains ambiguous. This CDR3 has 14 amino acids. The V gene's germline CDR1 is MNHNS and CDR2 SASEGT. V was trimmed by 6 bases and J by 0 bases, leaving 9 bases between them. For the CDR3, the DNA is TGTGCCAGCAGCAATGACGGTAGCAATCAGCCCCAGCATTTT. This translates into CASSNDGSNQPQHF.

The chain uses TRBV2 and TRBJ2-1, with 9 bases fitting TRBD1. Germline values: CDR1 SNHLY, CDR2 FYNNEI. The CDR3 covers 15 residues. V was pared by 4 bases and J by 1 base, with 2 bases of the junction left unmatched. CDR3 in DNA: TGTGCCAGCAGTGGAGGACAGGGGTCCTACAATGAGCAGTTCTTC. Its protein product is CASSGGQGSYNEQFF. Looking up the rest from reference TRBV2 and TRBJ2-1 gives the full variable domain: EPEVTQTPSHQVTQMGQEVILRCVPISNHLYFYWYRQILGQKVEFLVSFYNNEISEKSEIFDDQFSVERPDGSNFTLKIRSTKLEDSAMYFCASSGGQGSYNEQFFGPGTRLTVL.

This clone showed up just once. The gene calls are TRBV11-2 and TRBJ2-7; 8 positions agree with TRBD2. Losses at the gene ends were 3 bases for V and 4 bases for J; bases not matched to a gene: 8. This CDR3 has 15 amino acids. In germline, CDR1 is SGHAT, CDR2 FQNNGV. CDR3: CASSFSSGSHYEQYF. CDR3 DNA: TGTGCCAGCAGCTTCTCAAGCGGGAGCCATTACGAGCAGTACTTC. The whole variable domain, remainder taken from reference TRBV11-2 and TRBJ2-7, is EAGVAQSPRYKIIEKRQSVAFWCNPISGHATLYWYQQILGQGPKLLIQFQNNGVVDDSQLPKDRFSAERLKGVDSTLKIQPAKLEDSAVYLCASSFSSGSHYEQYFGPGTRLTVT.